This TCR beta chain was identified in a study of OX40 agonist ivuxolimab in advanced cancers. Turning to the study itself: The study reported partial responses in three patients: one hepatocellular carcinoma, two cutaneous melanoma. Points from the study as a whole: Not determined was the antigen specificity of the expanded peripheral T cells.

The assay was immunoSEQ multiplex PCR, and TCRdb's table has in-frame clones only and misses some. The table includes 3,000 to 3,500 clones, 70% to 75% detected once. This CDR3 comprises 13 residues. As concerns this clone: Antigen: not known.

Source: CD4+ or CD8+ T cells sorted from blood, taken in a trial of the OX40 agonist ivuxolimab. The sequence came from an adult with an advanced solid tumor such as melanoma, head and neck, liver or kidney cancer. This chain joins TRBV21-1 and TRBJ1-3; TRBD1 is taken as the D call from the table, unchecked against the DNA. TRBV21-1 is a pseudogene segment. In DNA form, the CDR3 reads TGTGCCAGCAGGCCAGGGGGTGGAAACACCATATATTTT. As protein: CASRPGGGNTIYF.